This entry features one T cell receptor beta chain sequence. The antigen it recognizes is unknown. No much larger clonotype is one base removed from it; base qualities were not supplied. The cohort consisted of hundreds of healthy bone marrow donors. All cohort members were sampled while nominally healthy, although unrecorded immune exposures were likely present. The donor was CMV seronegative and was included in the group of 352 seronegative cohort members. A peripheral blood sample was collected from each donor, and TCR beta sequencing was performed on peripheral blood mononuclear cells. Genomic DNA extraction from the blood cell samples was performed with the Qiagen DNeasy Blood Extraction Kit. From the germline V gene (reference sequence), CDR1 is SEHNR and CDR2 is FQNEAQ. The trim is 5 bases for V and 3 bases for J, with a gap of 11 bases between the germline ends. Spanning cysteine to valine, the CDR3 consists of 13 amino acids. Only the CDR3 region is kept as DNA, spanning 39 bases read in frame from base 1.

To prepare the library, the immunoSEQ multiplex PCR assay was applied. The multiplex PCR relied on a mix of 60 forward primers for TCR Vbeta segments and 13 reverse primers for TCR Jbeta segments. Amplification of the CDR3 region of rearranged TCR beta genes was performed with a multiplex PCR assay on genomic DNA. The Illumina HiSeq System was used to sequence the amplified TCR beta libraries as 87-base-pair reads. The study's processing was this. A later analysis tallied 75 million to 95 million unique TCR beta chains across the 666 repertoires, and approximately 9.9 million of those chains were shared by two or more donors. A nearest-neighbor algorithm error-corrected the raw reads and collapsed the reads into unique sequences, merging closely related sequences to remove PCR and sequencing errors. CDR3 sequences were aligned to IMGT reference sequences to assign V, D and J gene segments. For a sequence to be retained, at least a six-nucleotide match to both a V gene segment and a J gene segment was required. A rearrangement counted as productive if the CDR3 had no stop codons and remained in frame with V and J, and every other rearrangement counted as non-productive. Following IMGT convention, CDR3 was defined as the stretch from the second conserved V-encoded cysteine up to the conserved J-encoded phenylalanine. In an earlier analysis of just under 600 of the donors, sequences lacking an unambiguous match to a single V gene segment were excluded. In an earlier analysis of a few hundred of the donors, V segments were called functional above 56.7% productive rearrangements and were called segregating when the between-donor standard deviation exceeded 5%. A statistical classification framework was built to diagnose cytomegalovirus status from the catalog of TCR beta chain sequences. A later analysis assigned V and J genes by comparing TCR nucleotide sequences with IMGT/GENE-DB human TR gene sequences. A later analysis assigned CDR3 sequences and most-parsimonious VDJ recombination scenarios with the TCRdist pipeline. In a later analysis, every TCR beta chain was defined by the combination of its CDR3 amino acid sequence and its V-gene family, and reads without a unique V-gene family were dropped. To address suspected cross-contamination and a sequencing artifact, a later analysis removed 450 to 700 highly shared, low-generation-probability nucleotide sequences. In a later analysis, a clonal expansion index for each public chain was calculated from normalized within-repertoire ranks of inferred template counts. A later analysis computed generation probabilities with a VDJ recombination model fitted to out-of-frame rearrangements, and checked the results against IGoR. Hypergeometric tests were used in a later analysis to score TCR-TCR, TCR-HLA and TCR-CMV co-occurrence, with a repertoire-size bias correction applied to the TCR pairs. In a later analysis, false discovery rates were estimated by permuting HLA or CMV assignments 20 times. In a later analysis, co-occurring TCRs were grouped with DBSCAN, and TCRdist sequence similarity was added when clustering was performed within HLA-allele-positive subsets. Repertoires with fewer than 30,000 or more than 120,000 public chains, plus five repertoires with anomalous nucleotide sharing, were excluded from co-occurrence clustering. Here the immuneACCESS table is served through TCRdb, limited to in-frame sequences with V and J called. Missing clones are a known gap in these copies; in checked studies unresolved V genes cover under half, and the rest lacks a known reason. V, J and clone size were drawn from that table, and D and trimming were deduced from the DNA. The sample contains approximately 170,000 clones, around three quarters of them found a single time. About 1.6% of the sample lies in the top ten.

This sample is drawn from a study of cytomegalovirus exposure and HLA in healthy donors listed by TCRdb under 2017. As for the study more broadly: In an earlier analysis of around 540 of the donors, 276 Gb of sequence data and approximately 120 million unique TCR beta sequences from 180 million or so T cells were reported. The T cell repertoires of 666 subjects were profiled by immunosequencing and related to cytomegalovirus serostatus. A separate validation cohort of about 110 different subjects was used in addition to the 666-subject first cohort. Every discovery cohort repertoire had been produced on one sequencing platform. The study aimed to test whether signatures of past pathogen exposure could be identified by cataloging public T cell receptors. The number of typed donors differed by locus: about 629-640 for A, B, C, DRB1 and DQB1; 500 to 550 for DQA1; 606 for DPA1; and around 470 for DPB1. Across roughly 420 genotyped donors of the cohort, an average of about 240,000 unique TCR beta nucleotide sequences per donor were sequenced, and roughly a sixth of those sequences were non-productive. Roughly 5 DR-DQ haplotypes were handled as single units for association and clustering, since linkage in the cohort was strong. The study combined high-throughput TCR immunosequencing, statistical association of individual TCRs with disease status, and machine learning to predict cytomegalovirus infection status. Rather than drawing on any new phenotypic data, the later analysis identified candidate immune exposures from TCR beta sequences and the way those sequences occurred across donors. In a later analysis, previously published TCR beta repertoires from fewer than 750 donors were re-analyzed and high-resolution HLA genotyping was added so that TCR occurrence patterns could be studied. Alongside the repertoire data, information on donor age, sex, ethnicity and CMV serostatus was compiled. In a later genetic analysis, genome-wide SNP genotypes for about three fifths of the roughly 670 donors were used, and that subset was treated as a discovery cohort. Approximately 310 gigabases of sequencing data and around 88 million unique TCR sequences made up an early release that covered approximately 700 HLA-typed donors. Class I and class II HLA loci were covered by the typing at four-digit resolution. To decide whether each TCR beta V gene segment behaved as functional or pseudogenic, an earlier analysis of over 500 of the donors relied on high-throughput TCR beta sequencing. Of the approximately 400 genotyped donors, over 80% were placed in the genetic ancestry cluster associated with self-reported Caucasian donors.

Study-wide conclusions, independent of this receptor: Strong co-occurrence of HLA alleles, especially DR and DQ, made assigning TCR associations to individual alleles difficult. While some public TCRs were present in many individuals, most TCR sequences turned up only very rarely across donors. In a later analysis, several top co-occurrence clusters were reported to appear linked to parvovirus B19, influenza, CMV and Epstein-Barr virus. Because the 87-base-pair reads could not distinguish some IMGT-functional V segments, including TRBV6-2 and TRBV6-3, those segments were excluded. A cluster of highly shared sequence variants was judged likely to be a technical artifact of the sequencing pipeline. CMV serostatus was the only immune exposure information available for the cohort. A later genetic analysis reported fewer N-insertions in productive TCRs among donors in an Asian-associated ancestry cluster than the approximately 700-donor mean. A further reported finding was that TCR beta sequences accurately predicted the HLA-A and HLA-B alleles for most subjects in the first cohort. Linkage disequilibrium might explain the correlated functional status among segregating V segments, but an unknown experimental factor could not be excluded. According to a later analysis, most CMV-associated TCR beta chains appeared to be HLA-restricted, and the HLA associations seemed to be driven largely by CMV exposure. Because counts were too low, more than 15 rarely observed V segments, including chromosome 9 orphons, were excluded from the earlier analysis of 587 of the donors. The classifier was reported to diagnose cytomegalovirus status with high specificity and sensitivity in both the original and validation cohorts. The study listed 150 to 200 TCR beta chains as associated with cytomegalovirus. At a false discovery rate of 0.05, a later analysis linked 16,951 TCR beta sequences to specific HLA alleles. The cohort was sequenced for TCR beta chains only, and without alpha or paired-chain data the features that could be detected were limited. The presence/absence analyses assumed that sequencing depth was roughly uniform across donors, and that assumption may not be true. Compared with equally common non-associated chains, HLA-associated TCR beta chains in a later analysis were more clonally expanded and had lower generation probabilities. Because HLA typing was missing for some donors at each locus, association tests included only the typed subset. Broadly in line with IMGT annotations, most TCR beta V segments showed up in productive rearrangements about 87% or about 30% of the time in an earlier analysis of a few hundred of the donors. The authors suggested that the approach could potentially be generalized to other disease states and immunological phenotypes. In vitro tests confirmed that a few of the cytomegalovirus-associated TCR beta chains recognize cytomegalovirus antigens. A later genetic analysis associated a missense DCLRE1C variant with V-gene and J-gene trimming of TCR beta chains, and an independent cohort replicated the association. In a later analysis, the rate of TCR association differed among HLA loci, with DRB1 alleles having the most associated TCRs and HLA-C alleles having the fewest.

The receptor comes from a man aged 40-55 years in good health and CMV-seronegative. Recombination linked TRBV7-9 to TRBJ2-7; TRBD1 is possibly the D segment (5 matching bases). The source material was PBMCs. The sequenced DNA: TGTGCCAGCAGCAACGTCGACAGCTACGAGCAGTACGTC. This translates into CASSNVDSYEQYV.